This T cell receptor beta chain was recorded in a study of cytomegalovirus exposure and HLA in healthy donors. Study at large: Earlier work reported 100 million to 130 million unique TCR beta sequences from 150 million to 200 million T cells.

About this clone: The antigen remains unidentified.

Primers for the PCR totalled 60 Vbeta and 13 Jbeta. Libraries were prepared by immunoSEQ multiplex PCR; TCRdb keeps only in-frame clonotypes and omits some of them. The data contain 190,000 or so clones, 70% to 85% of them singletons. Whole-study results and caveats: Later on, analysis showed that most CMV-associated TCR beta chains appeared to be HLA-restricted. Immune exposure data for these donors was limited to CMV serostatus.

The CDR3 sequence is 13 residues long. Germline CDR1 reads MNHEY; CDR2 reads SVGAGI. Trimming took off 6 bases at V and 3 bases at J, with 11 bases between the two ends. This chain joins TRBV6-5 and TRBJ1-1; D remains unclear. This TCR derives from a boy younger than 10 in good health and CMV-seronegative. The sequencing input was PBMCs. The CDR3 nucleotides read TGTGCCAGCAGATATATCGCGGACACTGAAGCTTTCTTT. It translates to CASRYIADTEAFF.